The 9 T cell receptor beta chains reported below all come from one sample, sequenced in a study of T-cell reconstitution after alpha-beta-depleted transplantation in children. Unique molecular identifiers were incorporated during preparation of the TCRbeta library. TCRdb fed the PCR reads into MiXCR, producing one record per CDR3 protein. In the table there are 500,000 to 750,000 distinct CDR3 sequences, over 10% of which are singletons. The specimen comprised PBMCs, mostly from graft donor cells, sampled 360 days after TCRalphabeta/CD19-depleted stem cell transplant. Source of these receptors: a male patient aged 5 to 17 who had a stem cell transplant for acute myeloid leukemia, so the T cells may come from the graft donor.

This clonotype was counted at least ten times. V and J are TRBV28 and TRBJ2-1; D is unclear. The CDR3 runs to 14 residues. Germline values: CDR1 MDHEN, CDR2 SYDVKM. Trimming left V 5 bases short and J 8 bases short, with 16 bases between. The CDR3, as DNA: TGTGCCAGCAGTCCCAGCCGGATCTCGGATGAGCAGTTCTTC. Residues: CASSPSRISDEQFF.

CDR3 sequence reads: CASSPTDGYEQYF. The CDR3, as DNA: TGTGCCAGCAGCCCAACGGACGGCTACGAGCAGTACTTC. The V call is TRBV7-6, the J call TRBJ2-7; no clear D gene. V was clipped by 5 bases and J by 3 bases, with 11 bases between them. The CDR3 is made up of 13 amino acids. Germline CDR1 SGHVS, CDR2 FNYEAQ. Filled out from reference TRBV7-6 and TRBJ2-7, the complete variable domain reads GAGVSQSPRYKVTKRGQDVALRCDPISGHVSLYWYRQALGQGPEFLTYFNYEAQQDKSGLPNDRFSAERPEGSISTLTIQRTEQRDSAMYRCASSPTDGYEQYFGPGTRLTVT.

The chain is built from TRBV6-2 or TRBV6-3 and TRBJ1-5, with D unresolved. The CDR3 has 13 residues. CDR1 is MNHEY and CDR2 is SVGEGT in the germline V gene. The germline V and J ends were trimmed by 8 bases and 5 bases, with 13 bases remaining between them. The CDR3 reads CASDNAQHQPQHF. CDR3 sequence (DNA): TGTGCCAGCGATAATGCCCAGCATCAGCCCCAGCATTTT.

This clonotype was picked up a small number of times. J is TRBJ2-1 and V is TRBV15, with TRBD2 matching 14 bases. This CDR3 spans 18 amino acids. Germline V gene lookup returns CDR1 LNHNV and CDR2 YYDKDF (reference sequence). V lost 2 bases to trimming and J lost 7 bases; unmatched junction nucleotides: 10. CDR3 sequence (DNA): TGTGCCACCAGCAGAATGGGGACTAGCGGGAGTTTTGGGAATGAGCAGTTCTTC. It codes for CATSRMGTSGSFGNEQFF. Complete variable domain (other parts from reference TRBV15 and TRBJ2-1): DAMVIQNPRYQVTQFGKPVTLSCSQTLNHNVMYWYQQKSSQAPKLLFHYYDKDFNNEADTPDNFQSRRPNTSFCFLDIRSPGLGDTAMYLCATSRMGTSGSFGNEQFFGPGTRLTVL.

The chain recombines TRBV24-1 with TRBJ2-1, with TRBD2 matching over 10 bases. The CDR3 loop spans 13 amino acids. Germline V gene data show CDR1 as KGHDR and CDR2 as SFDVKD. V shed 10 bases and J 1 base; nucleotides not matched to a gene: 0. The CDR3 loop is CATTSGSYNEQFF. The CDR3 DNA reads as TGTGCCACGACTAGCGGGTCCTACAATGAGCAGTTCTTC.

This chain joins TRBV4-3 and TRBJ2-4, with 9 bases aligning to TRBD2. Germline lookup yields CDR1 LGHNA and CDR2 YSLEER. V lost 0 bases, J lost 0 bases, and 12 bases stayed unmatched. The CDR3 is 20 amino acids. The CDR3 DNA follows: TGCGCCAGCAGCCAAGATCGGACTAGCGCCTTCTCCTTAGCCAAAAACATTCAGTACTTC. It specifies CASSQDRTSAFSLAKNIQYF.

This clonotype was observed a few times. The gene calls are TRBV15 and TRBJ2-7; TRBD2 matches at 10 bases. CDR1 and CDR2 (germline): LNHNV, YYDKDF (reference sequence). This CDR3 region has 19 residues. V trimming: 2 bases; J trimming: 0 bases; junction bases outside the gene matches: 13. CDR3 sequence: CATSRFSLPLAGVSYEQYF. Written as DNA, the CDR3 is TGTGCCACCAGCAGATTTTCCCTACCGCTAGCGGGGGTCTCCTACGAGCAGTACTTC. The whole variable domain, filled in from reference TRBV15 and TRBJ2-7, reads DAMVIQNPRYQVTQFGKPVTLSCSQTLNHNVMYWYQQKSSQAPKLLFHYYDKDFNNEADTPDNFQSRRPNTSFCFLDIRSPGLGDTAMYLCATSRFSLPLAGVSYEQYFGPGTRLTVT.

The sample holds many counts of this clonotype. The chain links TRBV6-2 or TRBV6-3 to TRBJ2-1; D gene ambiguous. Germline assignment: CDR1 MNHEY and CDR2 SVGEGT. Trimming took off 7 bases at V and 6 bases at J, with 7 bases between the two ends. This CDR3 is 11 amino acids long. The CDR3 coding sequence is TGTGCCAGCACCCACTCCAATGAGCAGTTCTTC. It specifies CASTHSNEQFF.

The rearrangement joins TRBV9 to TRBJ2-7; D remains ambiguous. Germline CDR1 and CDR2: SGDLS and YYNGEE. Trimming pared 0 bases from V and 6 bases from J, leaving 7 bases between. This CDR3 has 12 amino acids. CDR3 bases: TGTGCCAGCAGCGTAGAGATGGGCGAGCAGTACTTC. Translation: CASSVEMGEQYF.